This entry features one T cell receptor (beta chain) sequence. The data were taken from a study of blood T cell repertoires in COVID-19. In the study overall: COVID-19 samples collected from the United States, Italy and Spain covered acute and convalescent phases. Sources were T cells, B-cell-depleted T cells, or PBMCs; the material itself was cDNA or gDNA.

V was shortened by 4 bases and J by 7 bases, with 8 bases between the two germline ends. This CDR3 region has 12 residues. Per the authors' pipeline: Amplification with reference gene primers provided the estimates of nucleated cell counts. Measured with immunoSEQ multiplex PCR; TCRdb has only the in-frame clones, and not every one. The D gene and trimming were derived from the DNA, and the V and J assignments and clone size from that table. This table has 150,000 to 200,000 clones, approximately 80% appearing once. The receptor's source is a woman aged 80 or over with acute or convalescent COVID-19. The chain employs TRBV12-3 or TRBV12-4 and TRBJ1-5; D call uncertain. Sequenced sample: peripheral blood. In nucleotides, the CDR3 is TGTGCCAGCAGTTCCCCTGGCCAGCCCCAGCATTTT. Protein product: CASSSPGQPQHF.